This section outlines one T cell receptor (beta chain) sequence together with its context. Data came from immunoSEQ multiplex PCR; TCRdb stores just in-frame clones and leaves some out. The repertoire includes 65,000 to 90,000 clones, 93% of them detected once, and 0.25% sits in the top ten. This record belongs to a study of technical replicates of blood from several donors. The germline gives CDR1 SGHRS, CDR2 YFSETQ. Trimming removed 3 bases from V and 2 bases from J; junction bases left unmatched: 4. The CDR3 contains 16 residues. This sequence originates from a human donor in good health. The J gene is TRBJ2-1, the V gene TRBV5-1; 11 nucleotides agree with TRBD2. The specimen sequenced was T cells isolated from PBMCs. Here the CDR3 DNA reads TGCGCCAGCAGCTATGGACTAGCGGGCACCTACAATGAGCAGTTCTTC. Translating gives CASSYGLAGTYNEQFF.